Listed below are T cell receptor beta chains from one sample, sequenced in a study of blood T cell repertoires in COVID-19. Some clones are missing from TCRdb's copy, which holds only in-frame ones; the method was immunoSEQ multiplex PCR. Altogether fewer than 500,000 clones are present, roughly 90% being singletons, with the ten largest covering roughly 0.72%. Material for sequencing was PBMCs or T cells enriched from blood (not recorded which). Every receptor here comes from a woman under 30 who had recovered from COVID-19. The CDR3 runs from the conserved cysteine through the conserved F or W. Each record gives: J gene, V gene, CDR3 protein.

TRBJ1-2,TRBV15,CATSREGTPYYGYTF
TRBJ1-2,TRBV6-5,CASSYSNYGYTF
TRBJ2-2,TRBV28,CASSFDREIGELFF
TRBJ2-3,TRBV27,CASSRQGTDTQYF
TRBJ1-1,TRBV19,CASSILSRDEAFF
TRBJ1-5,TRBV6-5,CASSSSLTESNQPQHF
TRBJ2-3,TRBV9,CASSVNSVSDTQYF
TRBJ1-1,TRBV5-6,CASSPGLDRDTEAFF
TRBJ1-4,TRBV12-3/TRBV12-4,CASSFGAGEKLFF
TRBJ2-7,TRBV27,CASSLSRDSAPEQYF
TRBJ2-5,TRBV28,CASSTRRQVFQETQYF
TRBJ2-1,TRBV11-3,CASSLDRDNEQFF
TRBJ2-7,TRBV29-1,CSVGRQSGGEQYF
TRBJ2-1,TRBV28,CASSPSGGTYNEQFF
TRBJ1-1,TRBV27,CASRHTPGGGTEAFF
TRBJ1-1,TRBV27,CASSGRGRTEAFF
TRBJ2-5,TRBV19,CASSMRGLGETQYF
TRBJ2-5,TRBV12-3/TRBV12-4,CASSRGPETQYF
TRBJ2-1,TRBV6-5,CASSYFRGQYEQFF
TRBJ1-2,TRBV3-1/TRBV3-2,CASSQDAQGYGYTF
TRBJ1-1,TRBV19,CASRETGGNTEAFF
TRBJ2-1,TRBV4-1,CASSQEGRIHEQFF
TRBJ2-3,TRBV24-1,CATGQGSTDTQYF
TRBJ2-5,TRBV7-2,CASSVGLAQETQYF
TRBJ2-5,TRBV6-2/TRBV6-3,CASSRAGGGHQETQYF
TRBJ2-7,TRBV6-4,CASTQTGTGNPEQYF
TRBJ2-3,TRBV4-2,CASSQDLSGGARDTQYF
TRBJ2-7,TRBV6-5,CASSQTTIRFEQYF
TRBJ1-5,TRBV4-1,CASSQDLDSRGQQQPQHF
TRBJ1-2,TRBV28,CASSFGDRGLYGYTF
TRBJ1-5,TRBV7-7,CASSSGVNQPQHF
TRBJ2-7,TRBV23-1,CASSLLTGPYEQYF
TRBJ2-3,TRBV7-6,CASSLAGGRPDTQYF
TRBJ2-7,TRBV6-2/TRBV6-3,CASSRRTSGSYEQYF
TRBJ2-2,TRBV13,CASSPSTSQGLGGELFF
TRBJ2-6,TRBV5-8,CASSLVVYGANVLTF
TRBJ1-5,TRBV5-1,CASSLTGIGNQPQHF
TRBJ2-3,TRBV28,CASSLTGWDLIATQYF
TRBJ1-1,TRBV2,CASTKDRNTEAFF
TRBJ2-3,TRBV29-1,CSVPGGSTDTQYF
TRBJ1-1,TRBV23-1,CASIPGREAFF